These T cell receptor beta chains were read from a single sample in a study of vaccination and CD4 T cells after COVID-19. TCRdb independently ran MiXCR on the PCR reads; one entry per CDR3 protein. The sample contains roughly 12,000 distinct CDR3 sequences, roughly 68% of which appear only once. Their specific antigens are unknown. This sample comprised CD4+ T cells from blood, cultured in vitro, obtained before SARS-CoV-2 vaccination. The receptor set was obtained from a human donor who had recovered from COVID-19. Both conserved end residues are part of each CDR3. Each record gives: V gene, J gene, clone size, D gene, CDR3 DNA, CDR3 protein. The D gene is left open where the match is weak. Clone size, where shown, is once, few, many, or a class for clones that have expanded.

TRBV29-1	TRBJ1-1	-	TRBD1	TGCAGCGTAAATACAGGGGACGCTTTCTTT	CSVNTGDAFF
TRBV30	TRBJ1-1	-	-	TGTGCCTGGAGTAGGAGGGTAGACACTGAAGCTTTCTTT	CAWSRRVDTEAFF
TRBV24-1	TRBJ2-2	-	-	TGTGCCACCAGTGATTCCGGCAGTTGGGCTACCGGGGAGCTGTTTTTT	CATSDSGSWATGELFF
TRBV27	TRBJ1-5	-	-	TGTGCCAGCAGCCGGGGGTCCCGGGATAATCAGCCCCAGCATTTT	CASSRGSRDNQPQHF
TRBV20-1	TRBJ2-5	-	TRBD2	TGCAGTGCGATTCTACCGGGACTAGCGGGAGTCGGGTACCAAGAGACCCAGTACTTC	CSAILPGLAGVGYQETQYF
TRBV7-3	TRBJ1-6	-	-	TGTGCCAGCAGCTTAACAGCCGATGATTCACCCCTCCACTTT	CASSLTADDSPLHF
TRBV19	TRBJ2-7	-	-	TGTGCCAGTAGTTTGGTGATAGCCACCTACGAGCAGTACTTC	CASSLVIATYEQYF
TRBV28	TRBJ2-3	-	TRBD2	TGTGCCAGCACGGCACAAAGCGGGGAACTCACAGATACGCAGTATTTT	CASTAQSGELTDTQYF
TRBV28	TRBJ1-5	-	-	TGTGCCAGCAGTTTCATTGAGGGCCAGCCCCAGCATTTT	CASSFIEGQPQHF
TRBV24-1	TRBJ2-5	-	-	TGTGCCACCAGTGGGGTAGGGGCGGAACAACAAGAGACCCAGTACTTC	CATSGVGAEQQETQYF
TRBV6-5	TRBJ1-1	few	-	TGTGCCAGCAGTTACTCGACTGGAAACACTGAAGCTTTCTTT	CASSYSTGNTEAFF
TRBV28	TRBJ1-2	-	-	TGTGCCAGCAGTTTCTCCGGCGGATGGGGGGAAGATGGCTACACCTTC	CASSFSGGWGEDGYTF
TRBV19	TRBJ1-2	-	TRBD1	TGTGCCAGTAGTATGGGGACAGTCTATGGCTACACCTTC	CASSMGTVYGYTF
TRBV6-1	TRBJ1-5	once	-	TGTGCCAGCAGTGAAGGGGGTAATCAGCCCCAGCATTTT	CASSEGGNQPQHF
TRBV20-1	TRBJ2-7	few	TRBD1	TGCAGTGGTGGGACAGGGAGAGCCTACGAGCAGTACTTC	CSGGTGRAYEQYF
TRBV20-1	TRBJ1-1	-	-	TGCAGTGCCGCCGGGGGCGGTGAAGCTTTCTTT	CSAAGGGEAFF
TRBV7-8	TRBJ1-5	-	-	TGTGCCAGCGGGCAAGGACAAGGAGGGAGTCAGCCCCAGCATTTT	CASGQGQGGSQPQHF
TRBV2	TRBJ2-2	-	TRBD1	TGTGCCAGCAGTGGGCGGACAGGACTCACCGGGGAGCTGTTTTTT	CASSGRTGLTGELFF
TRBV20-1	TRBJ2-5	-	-	TGCAGTGCTAGAGATCTGAGGGGAGAGACCCAGTACTTC	CSARDLRGETQYF
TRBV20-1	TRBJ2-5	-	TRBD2	TGCAGTGCTGGAACGACTAGCGGGATACAAGAGACCCAGTACTTC	CSAGTTSGIQETQYF
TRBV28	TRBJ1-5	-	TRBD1	TGTGCCAGCAGTTTAAAGGACAGGATCGATAGCAATCAGCCCCAGCATTTT	CASSLKDRIDSNQPQHF
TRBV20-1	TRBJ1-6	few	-	TGCAGTGTAACCGGAACAGGGCTCTATAATTCACCCCTCCACTTT	CSVTGTGLYNSPLHF
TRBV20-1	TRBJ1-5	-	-	TGCAGTGCTAGAGTCAGGCTCAATCAGCCCCAGCATTTT	CSARVRLNQPQHF
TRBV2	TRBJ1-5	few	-	TGTGCCAGCAGTTACACGGTAAGGCAGCCCCAGCATTTT	CASSYTVRQPQHF
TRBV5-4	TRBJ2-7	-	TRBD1	TGTGCCAGCAGCAAGACAGGGTCTACCTACGAGCAGTACTTC	CASSKTGSTYEQYF
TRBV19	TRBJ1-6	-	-	TGTGCCAGTAGGGCGCCGGGACAATCTCGGTCACCCCTCCACTTT	CASRAPGQSRSPLHF
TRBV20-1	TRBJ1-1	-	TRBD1	TGCAGTGCGCCCGGACAGGGCTTGTACACTGAAGCTTTCTTT	CSAPGQGLYTEAFF
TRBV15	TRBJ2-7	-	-	TGTGCCACCAGCAGAGAAGCCGTCGGCGGGCAGTACTTC	CATSREAVGGQYF
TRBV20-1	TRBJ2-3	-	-	TGCAGTGCTAGGCAGGGAGGTCGGACAGATACGCAGTATTTT	CSARQGGRTDTQYF
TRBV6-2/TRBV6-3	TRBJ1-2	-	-	TGTGCCAGCAGTTACTCGTGGCACAGCACTAACTATGGCTACACCTTC	CASSYSWHSTNYGYTF
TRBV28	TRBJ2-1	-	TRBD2	TGCGCCAGCAGGTTAGCGGGAGGGCCGTCCAATGAGCAGTTCTTC	CASRLAGGPSNEQFF
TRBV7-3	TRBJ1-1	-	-	TGTGCCACACGATCTACGGGTCACACTGAAGCTTTCTTT	CATRSTGHTEAFF
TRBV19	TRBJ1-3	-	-	TGTGCCAGCAAACAGGGAAGAAGCTCTGGAAACACCATATATTTT	CASKQGRSSGNTIYF
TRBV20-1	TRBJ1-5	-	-	TGCAGTGCTAGAGATCTGGGGGGCCATGACAATCAGCCCCAGCATTTT	CSARDLGGHDNQPQHF
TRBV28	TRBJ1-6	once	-	TGTGCCTCCTCAGGGTCCGACAGGCTTTCACCCCTCCACTTT	CASSGSDRLSPLHF
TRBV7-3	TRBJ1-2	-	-	TGTGCCAGCAGCCGAATCCCAGGGGAGGTATACATGTTC	CASSRIPGEVYMF
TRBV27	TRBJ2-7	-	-	TGTGCCAGCAGTCTCCCAGGACGGTTTGGCTACGAGCAGTACTTC	CASSLPGRFGYEQYF
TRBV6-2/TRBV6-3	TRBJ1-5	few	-	TGTGCCAGCAGTTACTCGAGAAATCAGCCCCAGCATTTT	CASSYSRNQPQHF
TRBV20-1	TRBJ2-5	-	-	TGCAGTGCTACCAGGGTCGGGGCCCAGTACTTC	CSATRVGAQYF
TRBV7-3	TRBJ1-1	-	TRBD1	TGTGCCAGCAGCCCAACAGGGGCCGGCACTGAAGCTTTCTTT	CASSPTGAGTEAFF
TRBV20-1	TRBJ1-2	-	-	TGCAGTGCTAGACCCGAGGTGCTGATTTATGGCTACACCTTC	CSARPEVLIYGYTF
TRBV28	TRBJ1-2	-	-	TGTGCCAGCAGTCCCAGGAGCCCGCGGGATGGCTACACCTTC	CASSPRSPRDGYTF
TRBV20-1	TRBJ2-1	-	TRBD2	TGCAGTGCTTTCGATAGCGGGTCCTACAATGAGCAGTTCTTC	CSAFDSGSYNEQFF
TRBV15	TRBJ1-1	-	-	TGTGCCACCAGCAGAGTTGGCGCGAACACTGAAGCTTTCTTT	CATSRVGANTEAFF
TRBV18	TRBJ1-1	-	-	TGTGCCAGCTCAGGACAGAAAAACACTGAAGCTTTCTTT	CASSGQKNTEAFF
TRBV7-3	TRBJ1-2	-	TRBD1	TGTGCCAGCAGTTTTTCAGGGGGGAAGGGCTACACCTTC	CASSFSGGKGYTF
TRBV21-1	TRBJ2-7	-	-	TGTGCCAGCATCGAGACTACCCGTCTGGGGCAGTACTTC	CASIETTRLGQYF
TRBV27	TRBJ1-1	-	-	TGTGCCAGCAGAAGTGGGGGGTTCGAACCTCGAGCTTTCTTT	CASRSGGFEPRAFF
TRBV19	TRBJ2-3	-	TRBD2	TGTGCCAGTAGTATATCGTCTAGCGGGAGAGGCACAGATACGCAGTATTTT	CASSISSSGRGTDTQYF
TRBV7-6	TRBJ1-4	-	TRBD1	TGTGCCAGCAGCATATCGGGGACAGGGGCTGAAAAACTGTTTTTT	CASSISGTGAEKLFF
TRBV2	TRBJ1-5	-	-	TGTGCCAGCAGTGAAGCTCGGACTTCCCAGCATTTT	CASSEARTSQHF
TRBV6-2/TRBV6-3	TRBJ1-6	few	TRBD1	TGTGCCAGCAGTTACCGGGACAGAAATTCACCCCTCCACTTT	CASSYRDRNSPLHF
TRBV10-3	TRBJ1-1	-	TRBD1	TGTGCCACCCACGGACAGGGCAATGTGGGCACTGAAGCTTTCTTT	CATHGQGNVGTEAFF
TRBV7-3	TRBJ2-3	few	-	TGTGCCAGCAGCTTAGGGGGGCAGGCTAGCACAGATACGCAGTATTTT	CASSLGGQASTDTQYF
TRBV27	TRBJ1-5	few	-	TGTGCCAGCAGCTTCAGCGATCAGCCCCAGCATTTT	CASSFSDQPQHF
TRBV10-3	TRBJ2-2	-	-	TGTGCCATCAGTGAGTCCCAGTTCCCGAACACCGGGGAGCTGTTTTTT	CAISESQFPNTGELFF
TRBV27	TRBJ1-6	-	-	TGTGCCAGCAGTCGGGACTGGAAAGATAATTCACCCCTCCACTTT	CASSRDWKDNSPLHF
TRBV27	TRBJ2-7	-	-	TGTGCCAGCAGTTTATCTCCAAGGACAGGGAGGGACGAGCAGTACTTC	CASSLSPRTGRDEQYF